The 11 T cell receptor beta chains below come from one sample, sequenced in a study of CD8+CD57+ T cells in acquired aplastic anemia. The template used for profiling TCR beta VDJ and CDR3 was genomic DNA. TCRdb redid the calling of the reads with MiXCR, one entry per CDR3 protein. Among 130,000 or so distinct CDR3 sequences listed, 41% were seen once. Material for sequencing was sorted CD4+, CD8+, or CD8+CD57+ T cells (not recorded which) from PBMCs. The receptors derive from a human donor in good health, serving as a control.

Written as DNA, the CDR3 is TGTGCCAGCAGCTTGGAGCCGGGGTCGGCTAATGAGCAGTTCTTC. Protein product: CASSLEPGSANEQFF. The V call is TRBV9, the J call TRBJ2-1, with D maybe TRBD2 (5 bases). Germline assignment: CDR1 SGDLS and CDR2 YYNGEE. CDR3 length equals 15 residues. The V and J ends lost 4 bases and 7 bases respectively, with 18 bases between them.

Many counts were recorded for this clonotype. The rearrangement uses TRBV7-2 and TRBJ1-4; tentative D call: TRBD1 (6 bases). Germline CDR1 reads SGHTA; CDR2 reads FQGNSA. This CDR3 region has 14 residues. Trimming pared 6 bases from V and 0 bases from J, leaving 8 bases between. This chain's CDR3 is CASRQGTTNEKLFF. The DNA for the CDR3 is TGTGCCAGCAGGCAGGGGACAACTAATGAAAAACTGTTTTTT.

The chain links TRBV15 to TRBJ2-4, with 12 bases fitting TRBD2. Trimming took 1 base from V and 8 from J; bases not matched to a gene: 9. Germline V lookup: CDR1 LNHNV, CDR2 YYDKDF (reference sequence). The CDR3 sequence is 17 residues long. The CDR3 loop reads CATSRGRTSGNVYIQYF. The CDR3 DNA sequence: TGTGCCACCAGCAGAGGCCGGACTAGCGGGAATGTGTACATTCAGTACTTC. Full variable domain (missing parts from reference TRBV15 and TRBJ2-4): DAMVIQNPRYQVTQFGKPVTLSCSQTLNHNVMYWYQQKSSQAPKLLFHYYDKDFNNEADTPDNFQSRRPNTSFCFLDIRSPGLGDTAMYLCATSRGRTSGNVYIQYFGAGTRLSVL.

On this clonotype itself: It may be a read error: a sequence one base away is much more abundant. The V call is TRBV6-1, the J call TRBJ1-2, with D perhaps matching TRBD1 (5 bases). The CDR3 covers 14 residues. Between the trimmed V and J ends, which lost 5 bases and 5 bases, there was a span of 15 bases. Per germline, CDR1 MNHNS and CDR2 SASEGT. CDR3 nucleotide sequence: TGTGCCAGCAGTCTACCGGGACGGAGGTATGGCTACACCTTC. Amino acids: CASSLPGRRYGYTF.

This clonotype was recorded once. A single base separates this from a much larger clone, so it may be a read error. Given the absence of the conserved phenylalanine or tryptophan at the CDR3 end, a read error is likely. The CDR3: CASSQAPSPNYGYTS. DNA for the CDR3: TGTGCCAGCAGCCAAGCGCCGAGCCCTAACTATGGCTACACCTCC. The V and J genes are TRBV3-1 and TRBJ1-2; D remains unclear. The V and J ends lost 1 base and 0 bases respectively, with 9 bases between them. The germline CDR1 and CDR2 sequences are LGHDT and YNNKEL (reference sequence). The CDR3 has 15 residues.

This chain connects TRBV7-8 to TRBJ1-4; the D gene is possibly TRBD1 (5 bases). The CDR3 is 15 residues long. V shed 1 base and J shed 5 bases, with 11 bases lying between them. The germline V gene has CDR1 SGHVS and CDR2 FQNEAQ. The CDR3: CASSLDRQPNEKLFF. CDR3 DNA sequence: TGTGCCAGCAGCTTAGACCGACAGCCCAATGAAAAACTGTTTTTT.

The rearrangement joins TRBV11-2 to TRBJ2-7, with no clear D. V gave up 0 bases and J gave up 2 bases, with 11 bases separating them. The germline V gene has CDR1 SGHAT and CDR2 FQNNGV. The CDR3 is 15 residues long. The CDR3 loop is CASSLDPSRAYEQYF. The DNA for the CDR3 is TGTGCCAGCAGCTTAGATCCAAGCCGTGCCTACGAGCAGTACTTC.

V gene TRBV5-1 combines with J gene TRBJ2-2, with TRBD2 matching 13 bases. V gave up 7 bases and J gave up 4 bases; unmatched junction bases: 10. Germline V lookup: CDR1 SGHRS, CDR2 YFSETQ. This CDR3 spans 17 amino acids. CDR3 sequence (DNA): TGCGCCAGCCCCGGGACTAGCGGGGTCCGGGGCACCGGGGAGCTGTTTTTT. Residues: CASPGTSGVRGTGELFF.

J is TRBJ1-2 and V is TRBV3-1; D might be TRBD1 (6 bases). V lost 5 bases, J lost 8 bases, and 21 bases lay in between. The germline V gene encodes CDR1 LGHDT and CDR2 YNNKEL (reference sequence). The CDR3 totals 15 residues. CDR3 sequence: CASSYEGGRADGYTF. CDR3 in DNA: TGTGCCAGCAGCTACGAGGGGGGCAGGGCGGACGGCTACACCTTC. Full variable domain (outside the CDR3, taken from reference TRBV3-1 and TRBJ1-2): DTAVSQTPKYLVTQMGNDKSIKCEQNLGHDTMYWYKQDSKKFLKIMFSYNNKELIINETVPNRFSPKSPDKAHLNLHINSLELGDSAVYFCASSYEGGRADGYTFGSGTRLTVV.

The CDR3 reads CASSFVRVDEQYF. The CDR3 nucleotides are TGTGCCAGCAGCTTCGTCAGGGTGGACGAGCAGTACTTC. The chain combines TRBV7-2 with TRBJ2-7, with D possibly matching TRBD1 (5 bases). CDR3 length: 13 residues. In germline, CDR1 is SGHTA, CDR2 FQGNSA. V gave up 3 bases and J gave up 5 bases, with 11 bases separating them.

The CDR3 sequence: CASSQDRLGGYGYTF. The CDR3 DNA follows: TGTGCCAGCAGCCAAGATCGCCTCGGCGGCTATGGCTACACCTTC. V usage is TRBV14 and J usage is TRBJ1-2, with D uncertain. Germline CDR1 reads SGHDN; CDR2 reads FVKESK. This CDR3 is built from 15 residues. Trimming took off 0 bases at V and 4 bases at J, with 12 bases between the two ends.